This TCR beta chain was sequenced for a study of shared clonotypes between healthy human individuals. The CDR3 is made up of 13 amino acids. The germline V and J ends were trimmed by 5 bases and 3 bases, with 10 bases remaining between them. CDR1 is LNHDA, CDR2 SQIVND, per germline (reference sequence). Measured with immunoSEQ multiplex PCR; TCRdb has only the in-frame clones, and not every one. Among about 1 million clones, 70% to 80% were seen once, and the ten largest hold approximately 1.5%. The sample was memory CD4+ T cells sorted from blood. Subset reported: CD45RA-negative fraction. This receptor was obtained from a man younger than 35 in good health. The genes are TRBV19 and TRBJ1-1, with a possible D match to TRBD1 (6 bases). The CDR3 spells CASSSYRDTEAFF. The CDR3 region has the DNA TGTGCCAGTAGTTCTTACAGGGACACTGAAGCTTTCTTT. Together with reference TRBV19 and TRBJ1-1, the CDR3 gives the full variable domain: DGGITQSPKYLFRKEGQNVTLSCEQNLNHDAMYWYRQDPGQGLRLIYYSQIVNDFQKGDIAEGYSVSREKKESFPLTVTSAQKNPTAFYLCASSSYRDTEAFFGQGTRLTVV.